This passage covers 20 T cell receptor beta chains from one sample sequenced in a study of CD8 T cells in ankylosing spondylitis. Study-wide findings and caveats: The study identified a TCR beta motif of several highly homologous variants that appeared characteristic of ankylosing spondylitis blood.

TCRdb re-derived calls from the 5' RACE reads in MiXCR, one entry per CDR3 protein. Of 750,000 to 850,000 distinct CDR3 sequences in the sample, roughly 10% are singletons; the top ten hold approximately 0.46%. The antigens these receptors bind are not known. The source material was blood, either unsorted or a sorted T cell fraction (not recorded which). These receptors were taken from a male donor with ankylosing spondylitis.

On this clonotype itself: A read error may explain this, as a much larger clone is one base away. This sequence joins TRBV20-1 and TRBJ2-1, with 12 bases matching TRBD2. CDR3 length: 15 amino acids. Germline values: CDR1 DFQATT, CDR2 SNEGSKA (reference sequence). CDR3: CCARVGLAGRNEQFF. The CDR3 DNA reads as TGCTGTGCTAGAGTAGGACTAGCGGGGAGGAATGAGCAGTTCTTC.

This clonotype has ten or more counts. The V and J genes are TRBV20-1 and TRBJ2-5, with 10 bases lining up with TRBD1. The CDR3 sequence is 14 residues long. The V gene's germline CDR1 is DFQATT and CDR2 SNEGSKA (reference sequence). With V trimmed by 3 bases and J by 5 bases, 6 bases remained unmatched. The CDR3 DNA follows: TGCAGTGCTAGGTCGGACAGGGGGAAGGAGACCCAGTACTTC. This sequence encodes CSARSDRGKETQYF.

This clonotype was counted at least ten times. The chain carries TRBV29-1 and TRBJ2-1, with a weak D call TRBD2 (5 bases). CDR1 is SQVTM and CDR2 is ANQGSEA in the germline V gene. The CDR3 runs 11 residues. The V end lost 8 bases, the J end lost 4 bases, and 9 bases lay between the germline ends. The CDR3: CSTSGYNEQFF. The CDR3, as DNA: TGCAGCACAAGCGGATACAATGAGCAGTTCTTC.

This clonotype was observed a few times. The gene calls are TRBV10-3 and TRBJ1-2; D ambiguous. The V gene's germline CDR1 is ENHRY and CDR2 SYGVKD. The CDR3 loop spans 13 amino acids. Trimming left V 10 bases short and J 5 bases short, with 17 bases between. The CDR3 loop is CATGGVENYGYTF. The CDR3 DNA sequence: TGTGCCACCGGCGGCGTGGAGAATTATGGCTACACCTTC.

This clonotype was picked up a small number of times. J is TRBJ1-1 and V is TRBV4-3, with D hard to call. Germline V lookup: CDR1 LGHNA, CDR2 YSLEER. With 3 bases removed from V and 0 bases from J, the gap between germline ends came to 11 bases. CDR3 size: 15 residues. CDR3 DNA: TGCGCCAGCAGCCAGAGTCCGCGGCTGAACACTGAAGCTTTCTTT. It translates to CASSQSPRLNTEAFF.

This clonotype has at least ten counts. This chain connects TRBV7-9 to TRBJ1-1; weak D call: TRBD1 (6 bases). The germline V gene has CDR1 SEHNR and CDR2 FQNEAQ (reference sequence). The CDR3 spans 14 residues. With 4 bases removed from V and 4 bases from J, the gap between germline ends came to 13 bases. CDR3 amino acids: CASSSRGGGTEAFF. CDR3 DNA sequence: TGTGCCAGCAGCTCTAGGGGGGGCGGCACTGAAGCTTTCTTT. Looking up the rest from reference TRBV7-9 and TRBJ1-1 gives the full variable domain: DTGVSQNPRHKITKRGQNVTFRCDPISEHNRLYWYRQTLGQGPEFLTYFQNEAQLEKSRLLSDRFSAERPKGSFSTLEIQRTEQGDSAMYLCASSSRGGGTEAFFGQGTRLTVV.

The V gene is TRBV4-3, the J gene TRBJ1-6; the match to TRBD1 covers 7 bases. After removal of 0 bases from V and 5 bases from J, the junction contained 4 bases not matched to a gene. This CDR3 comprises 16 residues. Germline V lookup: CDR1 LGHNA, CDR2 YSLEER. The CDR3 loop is CASSQDSGQDNSPLHF. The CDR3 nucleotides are TGCGCCAGCAGCCAAGATTCCGGACAGGATAATTCACCCCTCCACTTT.

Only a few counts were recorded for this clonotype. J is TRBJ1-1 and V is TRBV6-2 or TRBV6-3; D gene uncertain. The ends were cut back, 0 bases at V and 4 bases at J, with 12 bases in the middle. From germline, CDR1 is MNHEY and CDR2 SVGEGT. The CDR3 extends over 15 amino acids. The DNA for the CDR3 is TGTGCCAGCAGTTACTCCGCAGGCTGGGCCACTGAAGCTTTCTTT. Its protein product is CASSYSAGWATEAFF.

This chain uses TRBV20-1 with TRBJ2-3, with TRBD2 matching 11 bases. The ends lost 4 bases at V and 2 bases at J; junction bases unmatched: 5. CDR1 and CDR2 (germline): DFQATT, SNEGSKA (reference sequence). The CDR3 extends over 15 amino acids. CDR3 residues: CSATRLAGPTDTQYF. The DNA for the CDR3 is TGCAGTGCTACGCGACTAGCGGGGCCCACAGATACGCAGTATTTT.

Here the CDR3 reads CASCQNNNQPQHF. Written as DNA, the CDR3 is TGTGCCAGCTGTCAAAATAACAATCAGCCCCAGCATTTT. J is TRBJ1-5 and V is TRBV12-3 or TRBV12-4; the D is unclear. V lost 8 bases and J 3 bases, leaving 11 bases between the germline ends. CDR3 length: 13 residues.

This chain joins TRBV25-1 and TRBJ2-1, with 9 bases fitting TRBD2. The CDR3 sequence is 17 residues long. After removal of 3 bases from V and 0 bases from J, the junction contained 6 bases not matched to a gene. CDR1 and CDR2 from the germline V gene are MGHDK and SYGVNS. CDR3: CASSDRSSGISYNEQFF. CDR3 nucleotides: TGTGCCAGCAGTGATCGTTCTAGCGGGATCTCCTACAATGAGCAGTTCTTC.

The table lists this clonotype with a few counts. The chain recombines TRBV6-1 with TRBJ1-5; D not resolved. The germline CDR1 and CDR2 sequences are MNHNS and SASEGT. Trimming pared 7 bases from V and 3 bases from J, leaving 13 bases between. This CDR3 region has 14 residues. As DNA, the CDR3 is TGTGCCAGCACTGCGAGCCGATACAATCAGCCCCAGCATTTT. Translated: CASTASRYNQPQHF.

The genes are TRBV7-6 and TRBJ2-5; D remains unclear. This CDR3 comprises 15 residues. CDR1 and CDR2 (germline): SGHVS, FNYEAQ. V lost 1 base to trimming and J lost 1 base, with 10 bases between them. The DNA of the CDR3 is TGTGCCAGCAGCTTAGAACCTCCCCTCCAAGAGACCCAGTACTTC. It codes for CASSLEPPLQETQYF.

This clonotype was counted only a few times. CDR3 protein: CSAELMGHLGYEQYF. The CDR3 nucleotides read TGCAGTGCCGAACTAATGGGACACCTCGGCTACGAGCAGTACTTC. V is TRBV20-1 and J is TRBJ2-7, with a tentative D call TRBD1 (6 bases). V lost 6 bases to trimming and J lost 3 bases, with 21 bases between them. The CDR3 length is 15 residues. Germline values: CDR1 DFQATT, CDR2 SNEGSKA (reference sequence).

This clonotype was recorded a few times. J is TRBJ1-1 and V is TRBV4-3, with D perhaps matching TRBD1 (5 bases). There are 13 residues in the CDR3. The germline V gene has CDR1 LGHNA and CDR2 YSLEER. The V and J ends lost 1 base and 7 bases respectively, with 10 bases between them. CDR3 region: CASSQATEGEAFF. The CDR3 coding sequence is TGCGCCAGCAGCCAAGCGACAGAGGGTGAAGCTTTCTTT.

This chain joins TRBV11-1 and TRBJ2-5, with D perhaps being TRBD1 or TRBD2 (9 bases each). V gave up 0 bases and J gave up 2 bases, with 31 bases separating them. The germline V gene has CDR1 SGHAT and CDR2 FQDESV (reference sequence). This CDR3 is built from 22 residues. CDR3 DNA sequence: TGTGCCAGCAGCTTAGCCGGATACAGGGGGCTAGCGGGAAACTCCCAACAAGAGACCCAGTACTTC. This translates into CASSLAGYRGLAGNSQQETQYF. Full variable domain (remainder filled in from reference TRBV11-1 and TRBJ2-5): EAEVAQSPRYKITEKSQAVAFWCDPISGHATLYWYRQILGQGPELLVQFQDESVVDDSQLPKDRFSAERLKGVDSTLKIQPAELGDSAMYLCASSLAGYRGLAGNSQQETQYFGPGTRLLVL.

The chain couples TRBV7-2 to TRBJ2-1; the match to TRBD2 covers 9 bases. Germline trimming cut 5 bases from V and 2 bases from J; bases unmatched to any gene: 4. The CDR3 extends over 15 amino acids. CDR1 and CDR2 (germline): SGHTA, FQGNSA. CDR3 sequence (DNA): TGTGCCAGCAGCGCGACTAGCGGCCCCTACAATGAGCAGTTCTTC. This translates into CASSATSGPYNEQFF.

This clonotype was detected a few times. CDR3 DNA sequence: TGTGCCATCAGTGAGGGGACAGGGGAAGGGCTGGGAGAGACCCAGTACTTC. This sequence encodes CAISEGTGEGLGETQYF. V gene TRBV10-3 combines with J gene TRBJ2-5; 10 bases map to TRBD1. Looked up from germline, CDR1 is ENHRY and CDR2 is SYGVKD. This CDR3 is 17 amino acids long. The ends lost 2 bases at V and 4 bases at J; junction bases unmatched: 10.

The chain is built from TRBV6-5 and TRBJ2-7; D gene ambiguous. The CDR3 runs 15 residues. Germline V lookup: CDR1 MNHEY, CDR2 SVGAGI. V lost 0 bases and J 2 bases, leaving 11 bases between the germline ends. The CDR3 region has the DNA TGTGCCAGCAGTTACTCGACTTCACGGACCTACGAGCAGTACTTC. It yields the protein CASSYSTSRTYEQYF.

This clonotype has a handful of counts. The DNA for the CDR3 is TGCAGTGCTAGTAGGGGGAAAAAACTGTTTTTT. Translation gives CSASRGKKLFF. This chain uses TRBV20-1 with TRBJ1-4; maybe TRBD1 (6 bases). V lost 3 bases and J lost 9, with 8 bases in between. Per germline, CDR1 DFQATT and CDR2 SNEGSKA (reference sequence). This CDR3 has 11 residues.